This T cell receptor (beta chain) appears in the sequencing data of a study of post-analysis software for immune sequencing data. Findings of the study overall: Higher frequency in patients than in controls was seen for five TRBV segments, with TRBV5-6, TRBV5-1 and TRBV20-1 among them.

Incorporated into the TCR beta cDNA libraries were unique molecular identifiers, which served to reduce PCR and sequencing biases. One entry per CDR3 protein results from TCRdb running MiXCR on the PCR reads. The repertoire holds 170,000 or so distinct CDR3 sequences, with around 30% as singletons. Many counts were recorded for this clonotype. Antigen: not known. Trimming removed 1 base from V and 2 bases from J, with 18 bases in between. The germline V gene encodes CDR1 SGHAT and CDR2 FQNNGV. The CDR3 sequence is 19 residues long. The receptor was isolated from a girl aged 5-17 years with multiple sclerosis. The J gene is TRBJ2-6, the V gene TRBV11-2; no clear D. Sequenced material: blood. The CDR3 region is CASSLGVVDLGTGANVLTF. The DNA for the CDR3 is TGTGCCAGCAGCTTAGGAGTCGTGGACCTGGGTACTGGGGCCAACGTCCTGACTTTC.